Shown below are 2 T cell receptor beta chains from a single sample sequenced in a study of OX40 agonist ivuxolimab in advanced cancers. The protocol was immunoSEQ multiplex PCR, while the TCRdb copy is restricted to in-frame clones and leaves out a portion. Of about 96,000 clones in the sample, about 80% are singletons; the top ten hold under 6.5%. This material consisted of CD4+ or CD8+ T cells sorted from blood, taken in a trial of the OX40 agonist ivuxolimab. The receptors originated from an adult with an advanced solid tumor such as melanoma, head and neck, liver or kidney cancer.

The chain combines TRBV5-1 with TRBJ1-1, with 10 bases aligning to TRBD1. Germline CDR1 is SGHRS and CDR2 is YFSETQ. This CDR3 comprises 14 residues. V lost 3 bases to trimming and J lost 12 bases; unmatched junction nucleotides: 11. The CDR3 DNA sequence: TGCGCCAGCAGCTCTCGGGGACAGGGGTCGGTCCCTTTCTTT. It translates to CASSSRGQGSVPFF.

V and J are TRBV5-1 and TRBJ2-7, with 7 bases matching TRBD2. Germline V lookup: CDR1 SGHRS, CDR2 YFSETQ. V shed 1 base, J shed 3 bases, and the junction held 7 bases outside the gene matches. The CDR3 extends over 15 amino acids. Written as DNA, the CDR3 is TGCGCCAGCAGCTTGAGCGGGACGGACCGCTACGAGCAGTACTTC. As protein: CASSLSGTDRYEQYF.